This T cell receptor (beta chain) was identified in a study of cytomegalovirus exposure and HLA in healthy donors. Study conclusions and caveats: Some TCR beta chains (roughly 150 of them) were listed as cytomegalovirus-associated. A prior analysis recorded that most TCR beta V segments were productive about 87% or about 30% of the time. A later analysis showed TCR association rates differing by HLA locus, peaking at DRB1 and lowest at HLA-C. In a later analysis, a missense DCLRE1C variant was linked to TCR beta V- and J-gene trimming.

The primer mix had 60 Vbeta and 13 Jbeta primers. Only in-frame clones appear in the TCRdb table, and some are missing; sequencing was by immunoSEQ multiplex PCR. This sample carries around 180,000 clones, around 87% of them seen once, and the ten largest clones take 1.5% to 2%. This clone was found once. As yet, its antigen is unknown. Germline CDR1 reads SGHVS; CDR2 reads FQNEAQ. The length of the CDR3 is 17 residues. The specimen was PBMCs. The TCR sequence derives from a woman in her late teens or twenties in good health and CMV-seronegative. V gene TRBV7-8 combines with J gene TRBJ2-5; 11 positions match TRBD2. The J call may be faulty, since TRBJ2-7 better matches the DNA end. CDR3 sequence reads: CASSLGNRLAGTYEQYF. The CDR3 DNA reads TGTGCCAGCAGCTTAGGGAACCGACTAGCGGGGACCTACGAGCAGTACTTC.